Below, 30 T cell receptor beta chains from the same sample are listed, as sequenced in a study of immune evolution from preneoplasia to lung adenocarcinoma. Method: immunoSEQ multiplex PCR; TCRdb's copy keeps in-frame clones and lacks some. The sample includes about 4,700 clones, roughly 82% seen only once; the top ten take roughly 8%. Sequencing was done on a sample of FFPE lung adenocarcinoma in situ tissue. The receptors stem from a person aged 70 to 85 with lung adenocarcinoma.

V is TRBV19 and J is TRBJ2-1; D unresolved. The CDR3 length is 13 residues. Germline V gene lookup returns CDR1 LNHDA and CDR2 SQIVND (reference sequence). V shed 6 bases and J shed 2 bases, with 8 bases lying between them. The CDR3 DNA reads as TGTGCCAGTAGAATGGGGACCTACAATGAGCAGTTCTTC. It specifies CASRMGTYNEQFF.

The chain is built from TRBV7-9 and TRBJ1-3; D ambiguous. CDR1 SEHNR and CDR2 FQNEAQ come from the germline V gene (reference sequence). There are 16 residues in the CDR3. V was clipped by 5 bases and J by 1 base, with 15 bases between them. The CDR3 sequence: CASSQRAHRSGNTIYF. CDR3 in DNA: TGTGCCAGCAGCCAGAGGGCTCACCGGTCTGGAAACACCATATATTTT.

This chain's CDR3 is CASSLVGEQYF. DNA of the CDR3: TGTGCCAGCAGCTTAGTTGGCGAGCAGTACTTC. This chain joins TRBV11-1 and TRBJ2-7; D uncertain. The ends were cut back, 1 base at V and 6 bases at J, with 4 bases in the middle. Looked up from germline, CDR1 is SGHAT and CDR2 is FQDESV (reference sequence). The length of the CDR3 is 11 residues.

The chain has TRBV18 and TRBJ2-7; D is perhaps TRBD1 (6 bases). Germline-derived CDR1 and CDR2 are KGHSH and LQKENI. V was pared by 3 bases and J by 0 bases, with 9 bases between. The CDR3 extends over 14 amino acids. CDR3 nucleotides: TGTGCCAGCTCACCTGGGACAATCTCCTACGAGCAGTACTTC. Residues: CASSPGTISYEQYF.

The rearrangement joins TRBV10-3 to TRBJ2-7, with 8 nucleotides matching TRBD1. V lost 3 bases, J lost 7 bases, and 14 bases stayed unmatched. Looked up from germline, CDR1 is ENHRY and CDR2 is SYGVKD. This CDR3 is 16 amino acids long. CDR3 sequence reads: CAISDVTGQVGGEQYF. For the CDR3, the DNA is TGTGCCATCAGTGACGTGACGGGACAGGTTGGCGGGGAGCAGTACTTC.

The CDR3 region is CAISGPGTSGMNTGELFF. Here the CDR3 DNA reads TGTGCCATCAGTGGACCCGGTACTAGCGGAATGAACACCGGGGAGCTGTTTTTT. This chain uses TRBV10-3 with TRBJ2-2, with TRBD2 matching 8 bases. The CDR3 is 18 amino acids. Germline-derived CDR1 and CDR2 are ENHRY and SYGVKD. V lost 4 bases to trimming and J lost 1 base; unmatched junction nucleotides: 11.

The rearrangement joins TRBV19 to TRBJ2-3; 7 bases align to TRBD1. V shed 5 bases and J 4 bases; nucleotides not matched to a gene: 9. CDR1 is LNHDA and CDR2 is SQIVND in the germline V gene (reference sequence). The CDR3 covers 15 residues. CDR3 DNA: TGTGCCAGTAGTGTGGTGGGGCAGGGGGCAGATACGCAGTATTTT. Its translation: CASSVVGQGADTQYF.

The CDR3 loop is CASSPARGWANVLTF. The CDR3 DNA sequence: TGTGCCAGCAGCCCCGCCCGGGGCTGGGCCAACGTCCTGACTTTC. The chain couples TRBV9 to TRBJ2-6; the D gene could be TRBD1 or TRBD2 (5 bases each). The V end was cut by 4 bases, the J end by 5 bases, with 13 bases between. Germline CDR1 and CDR2: SGDLS and YYNGEE. The CDR3 covers 15 residues.

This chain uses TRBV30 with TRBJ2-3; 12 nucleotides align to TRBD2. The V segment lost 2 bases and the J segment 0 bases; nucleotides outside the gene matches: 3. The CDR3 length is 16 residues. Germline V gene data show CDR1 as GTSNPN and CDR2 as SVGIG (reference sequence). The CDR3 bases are TGTGCCTGGAGTATAGGACTAGCGGGAAGCACAGATACGCAGTATTTT. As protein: CAWSIGLAGSTDTQYF.

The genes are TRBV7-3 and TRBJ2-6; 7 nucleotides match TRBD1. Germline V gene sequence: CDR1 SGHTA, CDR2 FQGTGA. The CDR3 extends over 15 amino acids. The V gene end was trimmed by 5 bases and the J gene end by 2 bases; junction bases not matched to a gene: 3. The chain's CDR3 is CASSTTGAGANVLTF. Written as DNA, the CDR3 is TGTGCCAGCAGCACCACAGGGGCTGGGGCCAACGTCCTGACTTTC.

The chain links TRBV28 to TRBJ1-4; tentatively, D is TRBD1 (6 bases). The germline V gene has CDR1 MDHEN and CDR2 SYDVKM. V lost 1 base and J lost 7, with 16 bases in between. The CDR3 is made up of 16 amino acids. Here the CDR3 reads CASSLSRLRGPEKLFF. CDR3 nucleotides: TGTGCCAGCAGTTTATCCAGGCTTCGGGGGCCTGAAAAACTGTTTTTT.

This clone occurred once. The CDR3 region has the DNA TGCGCCAGCAGCCAAGAAAGACAAGTTTCACCCCTCCACTTT. As protein: CASSQERQVSPLHF. This rearrangement joins TRBV4-1 to TRBJ1-6; unclear D gene. V was pared by 0 bases and J by 9 bases, with 9 bases between. Germline V gives CDR1 MGHRA, CDR2 YSYEKL. CDR3 size: 14 residues.

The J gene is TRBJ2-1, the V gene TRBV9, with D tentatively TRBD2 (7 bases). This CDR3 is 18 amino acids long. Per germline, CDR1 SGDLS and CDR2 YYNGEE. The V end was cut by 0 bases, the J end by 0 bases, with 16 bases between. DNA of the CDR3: TGTGCCAGCAGCGTAGGGTGGGCGGGGGCCAGCTCCTACAATGAGCAGTTCTTC. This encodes CASSVGWAGASSYNEQFF.

CDR3 amino acids: CAWGPGEQPQHF. The CDR3 DNA sequence: TGTGCCTGGGGGCCCGGGGAACAGCCCCAGCATTTT. The genes are TRBV30 and TRBJ1-5, with D unclear. This CDR3 has 12 amino acids. V dropped 5 bases and J dropped 7 bases, with 12 bases sitting between them. Germline V gene data show CDR1 as GTSNPN and CDR2 as SVGIG (reference sequence).

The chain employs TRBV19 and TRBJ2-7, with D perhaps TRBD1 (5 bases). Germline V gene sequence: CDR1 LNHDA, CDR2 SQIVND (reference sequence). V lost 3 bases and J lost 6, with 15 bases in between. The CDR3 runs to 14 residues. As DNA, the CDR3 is TGTGCCAGTAGTATCGAAGGGGAAAGAGGCGAGCAGTACTTC. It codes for CASSIEGERGEQYF.

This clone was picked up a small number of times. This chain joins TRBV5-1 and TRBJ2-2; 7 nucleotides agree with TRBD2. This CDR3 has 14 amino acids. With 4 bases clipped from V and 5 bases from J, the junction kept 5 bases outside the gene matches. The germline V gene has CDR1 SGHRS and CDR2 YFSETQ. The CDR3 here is CASSAGLGTGELFF. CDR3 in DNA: TGCGCCAGCAGCGCCGGACTAGGGACCGGGGAGCTGTTTTTT.

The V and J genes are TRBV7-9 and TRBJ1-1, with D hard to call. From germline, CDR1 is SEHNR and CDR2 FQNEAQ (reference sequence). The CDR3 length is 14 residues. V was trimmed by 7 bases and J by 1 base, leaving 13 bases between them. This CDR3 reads CASTGPSQNTEAFF. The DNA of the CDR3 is TGTGCCAGCACCGGACCCTCCCAGAACACTGAAGCTTTCTTT. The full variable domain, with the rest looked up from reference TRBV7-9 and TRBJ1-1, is DTGVSQNPRHKITKRGQNVTFRCDPISEHNRLYWYRQTLGQGPEFLTYFQNEAQLEKSRLLSDRFSAERPKGSFSTLEIQRTEQGDSAMYLCASTGPSQNTEAFFGQGTRLTVV.

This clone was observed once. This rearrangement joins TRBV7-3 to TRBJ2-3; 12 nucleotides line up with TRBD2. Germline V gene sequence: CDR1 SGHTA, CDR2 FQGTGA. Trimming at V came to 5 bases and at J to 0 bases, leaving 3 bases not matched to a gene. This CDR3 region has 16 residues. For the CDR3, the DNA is TGTGCCAGCAGCGAGGGGACTAGCGGGAGCACAGATACGCAGTATTTT. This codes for CASSEGTSGSTDTQYF.

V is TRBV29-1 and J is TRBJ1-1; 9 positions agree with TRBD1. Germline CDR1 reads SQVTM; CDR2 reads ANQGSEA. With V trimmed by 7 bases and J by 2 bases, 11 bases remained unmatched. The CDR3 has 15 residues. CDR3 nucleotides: TGCAGCGGAGCCGGGACAGGGTTCGGAAACACTGAAGCTTTCTTT. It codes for CSGAGTGFGNTEAFF.

Written as DNA, the CDR3 is TGTGCTAGTGGTTCTAATACAGGGATGGGAAAACTGTTTTTT. This codes for CASGSNTGMGKLFF. This chain links TRBV12-5 with TRBJ1-4; a possible D gene is TRBD1 (6 bases). The CDR3 is made up of 14 amino acids. Germline V gives CDR1 LGHNT, CDR2 FRNRAP. V shed 4 bases and J shed 10 bases, with 16 bases lying between them.

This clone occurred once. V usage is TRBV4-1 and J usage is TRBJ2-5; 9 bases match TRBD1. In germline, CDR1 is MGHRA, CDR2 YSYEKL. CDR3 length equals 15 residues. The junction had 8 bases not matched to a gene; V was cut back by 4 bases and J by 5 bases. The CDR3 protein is CASSPRGDRAETQYF. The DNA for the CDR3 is TGCGCCAGCAGCCCAAGAGGGGACAGGGCTGAGACCCAGTACTTC.

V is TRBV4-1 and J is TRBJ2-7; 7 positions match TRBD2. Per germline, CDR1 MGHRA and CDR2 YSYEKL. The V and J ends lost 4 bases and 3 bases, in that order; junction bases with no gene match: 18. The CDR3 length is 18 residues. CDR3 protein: CASSPGLGVAGVFYEQYF. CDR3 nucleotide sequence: TGCGCCAGCAGCCCGGGTTTGGGGGTTGCGGGGGTCTTCTACGAGCAGTACTTC.

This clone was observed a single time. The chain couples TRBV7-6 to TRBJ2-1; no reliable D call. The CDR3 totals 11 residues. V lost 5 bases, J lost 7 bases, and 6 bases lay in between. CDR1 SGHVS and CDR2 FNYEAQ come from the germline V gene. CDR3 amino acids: CASSLQNEQFF. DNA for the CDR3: TGTGCCAGCAGCCTCCAAAATGAGCAGTTCTTC.

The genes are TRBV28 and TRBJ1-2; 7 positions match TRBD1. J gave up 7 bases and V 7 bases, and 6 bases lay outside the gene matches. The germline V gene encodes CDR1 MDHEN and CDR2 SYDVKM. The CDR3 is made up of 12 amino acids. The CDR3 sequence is CASTLRGGGYTF. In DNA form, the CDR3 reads TGTGCCAGCACCCTCAGGGGGGGTGGCTACACCTTC.

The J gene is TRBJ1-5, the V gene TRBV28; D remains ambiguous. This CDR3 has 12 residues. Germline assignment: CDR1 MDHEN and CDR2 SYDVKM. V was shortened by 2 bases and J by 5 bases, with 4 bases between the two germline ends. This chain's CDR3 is CASSLTDQPQHF. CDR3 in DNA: TGTGCCAGCAGTTTAACCGATCAGCCCCAGCATTTT.

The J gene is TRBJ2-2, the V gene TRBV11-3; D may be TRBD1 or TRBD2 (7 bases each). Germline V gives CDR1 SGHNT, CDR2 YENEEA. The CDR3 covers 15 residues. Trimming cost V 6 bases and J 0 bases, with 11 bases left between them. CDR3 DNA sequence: TGTGCCAGCAGGGGAGGGACAGCGAACACCGGGGAGCTGTTTTTT. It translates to CASRGGTANTGELFF.

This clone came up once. CDR3 sequence: CASSPDNTEAFF. In DNA, the CDR3 is TGCGCCAGCAGCCCCGATAACACTGAAGCTTTCTTT. V usage is TRBV5-1 and J usage is TRBJ1-1; D is unclear. V was pared by 4 bases and J by 2 bases, with 6 bases between. Per germline, CDR1 SGHRS and CDR2 YFSETQ. The CDR3 has 12 amino acids.

DNA for the CDR3: TGTGCCAGTAGTATAGGGGGCGGTGGGCCCTACGAGCAGTACTTC. It specifies CASSIGGGGPYEQYF. The chain combines TRBV19 with TRBJ2-7; D is perhaps TRBD1 (5 bases). The germline V and J ends were trimmed by 1 base and 2 bases, with 12 bases remaining between them. The germline gives CDR1 LNHDA, CDR2 SQIVND (reference sequence). The CDR3 totals 15 residues.

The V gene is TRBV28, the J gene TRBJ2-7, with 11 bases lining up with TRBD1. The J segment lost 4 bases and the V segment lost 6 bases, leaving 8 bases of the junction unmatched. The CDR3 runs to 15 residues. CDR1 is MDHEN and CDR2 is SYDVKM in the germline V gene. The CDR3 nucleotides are TGTGCCAGCAGGCCTATCGGGACAGGGGGTTACGAGCAGTACTTC. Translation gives CASRPIGTGGYEQYF.

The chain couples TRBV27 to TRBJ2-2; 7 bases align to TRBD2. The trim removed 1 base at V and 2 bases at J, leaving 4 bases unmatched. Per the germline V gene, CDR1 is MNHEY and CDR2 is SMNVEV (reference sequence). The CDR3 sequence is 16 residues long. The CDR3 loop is CASSLYPSGNTGELFF. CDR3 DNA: TGTGCCAGCAGTTTATATCCTAGCGGTAACACCGGGGAGCTGTTTTTT.